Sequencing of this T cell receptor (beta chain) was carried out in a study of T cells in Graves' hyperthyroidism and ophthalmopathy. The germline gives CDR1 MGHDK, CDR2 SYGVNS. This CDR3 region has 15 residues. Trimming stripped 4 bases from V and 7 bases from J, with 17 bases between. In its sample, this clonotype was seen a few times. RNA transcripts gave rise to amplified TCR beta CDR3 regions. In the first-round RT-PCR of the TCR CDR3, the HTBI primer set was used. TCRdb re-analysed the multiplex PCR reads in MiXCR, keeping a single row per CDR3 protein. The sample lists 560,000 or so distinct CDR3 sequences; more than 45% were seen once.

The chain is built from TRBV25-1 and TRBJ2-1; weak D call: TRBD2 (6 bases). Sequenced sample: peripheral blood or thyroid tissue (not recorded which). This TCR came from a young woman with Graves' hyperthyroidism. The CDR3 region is CASSGLGQEGNEQFF. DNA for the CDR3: TGTGCCAGCAGTGGGTTGGGGCAGGAGGGGAATGAGCAGTTCTTC. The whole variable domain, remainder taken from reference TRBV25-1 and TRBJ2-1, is EADIYQTPRYLVIGTGKKITLECSQTMGHDKMYWYQQDPGMELHLIHYSYGVNSTEKGDLSSESTVSRIRTEHFPLTLESARPSHTSQYLCASSGLGQEGNEQFFGPGTRLTVL.